Described below is a single T cell receptor beta chain sequence and its context. Antigen specificity is unknown. These data originate in a study of CD8 T cells in ankylosing spondylitis. Notes on the study in general: Those disease-linked clones were CD8+; they were also relatively rare in peripheral blood. Certain motif variants had earlier been reported in reactive arthritis synovial fluid and blood. Disease-linked clones reportedly showed significant enrichment in matched ankylosing spondylitis synovial fluid.

Libraries of TCR beta came from quantitative 5'-RACE with molecular barcodes. TCRdb reanalysed the 5' RACE reads using MiXCR and keeps one entry per CDR3 protein. The repertoire holds 210,000 or so distinct CDR3 sequences, with 20% to 30% as singletons. The V segment lost 5 bases and the J segment 2 bases; nucleotides outside the gene matches: 9. Looked up from germline, CDR1 is DFQATT and CDR2 is SNEGSKA (reference sequence). The CDR3 has 16 amino acids. The TCR originated in a male donor with ankylosing spondylitis or in good health (not recorded which). Sequenced input: blood, either unsorted or a sorted T cell fraction (not recorded which). The chain employs TRBV20-1 and TRBJ2-3, with 11 bases identical to TRBD2. The CDR3 is CSAGWRLAGNTDTQYF. Here the CDR3 DNA reads TGCAGTGCTGGGTGGCGACTAGCGGGGAACACAGATACGCAGTATTTT.